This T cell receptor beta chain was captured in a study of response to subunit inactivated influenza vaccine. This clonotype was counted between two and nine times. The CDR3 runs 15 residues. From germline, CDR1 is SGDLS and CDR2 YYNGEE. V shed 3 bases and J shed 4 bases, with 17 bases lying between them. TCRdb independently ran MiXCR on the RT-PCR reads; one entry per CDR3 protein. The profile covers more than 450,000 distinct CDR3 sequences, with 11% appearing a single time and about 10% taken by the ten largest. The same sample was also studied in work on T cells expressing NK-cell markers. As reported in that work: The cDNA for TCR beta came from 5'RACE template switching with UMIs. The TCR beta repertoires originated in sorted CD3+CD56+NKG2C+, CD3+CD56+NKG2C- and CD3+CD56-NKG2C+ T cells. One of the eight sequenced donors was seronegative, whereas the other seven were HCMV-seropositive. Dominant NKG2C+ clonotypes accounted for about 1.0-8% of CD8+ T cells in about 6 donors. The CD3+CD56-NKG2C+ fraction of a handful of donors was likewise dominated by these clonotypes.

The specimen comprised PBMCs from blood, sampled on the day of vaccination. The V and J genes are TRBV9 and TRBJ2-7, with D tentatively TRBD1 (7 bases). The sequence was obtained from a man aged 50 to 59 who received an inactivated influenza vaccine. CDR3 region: CASSGGTDDPYEQYF. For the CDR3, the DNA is TGTGCCAGCAGCGGCGGGACAGATGATCCATACGAGCAGTACTTC.